The 17 T cell receptor beta chains reported below all come from one sample, sequenced in a study of type 1 regulatory T cells. TCRdb recomputed calls from the reads with MiXCR, one row per CDR3 protein. There are approximately 90,000 distinct CDR3 sequences in the sample; 31% occur only once, and 2% to 2.5% lies in the top ten. The sequencing input was CD4+ T cells, either the whole sample or a sorted fraction (not recorded which). The receptors stem from a human donor in good health.

This clonotype turned up a few times. This chain joins TRBV20-1 and TRBJ2-2; no clear D gene. Germline-derived CDR1 and CDR2 are DFQATT and SNEGSKA (reference sequence). V lost 0 bases to trimming and J lost 3 bases, with 8 bases between them. The CDR3 runs 14 residues. The CDR3 sequence: CSARDWAYTGELFF. DNA of the CDR3: TGCAGTGCTAGAGATTGGGCATACACCGGGGAGCTGTTTTTT.

The genes are TRBV20-1 and TRBJ2-3, with D possibly TRBD1 on 6 matching bases. The germline gives CDR1 DFQATT, CDR2 SNEGSKA (reference sequence). The CDR3 is 12 amino acids. V shed 6 bases and J shed 2 bases, with 9 bases lying between them. This chain's CDR3 is CSARDTTDTQYF. The CDR3 nucleotides read TGCAGTGCAAGGGACACCACAGATACGCAGTATTTT.

J is TRBJ2-7 and V is TRBV10-3, with 7 bases that match TRBD2. Per germline, CDR1 ENHRY and CDR2 SYGVKD. V was clipped by 6 bases and J by 6 bases; unmatched bases: 8. The CDR3 has 13 amino acids. The CDR3 region is CAIRTDGGGEQYF. The CDR3 coding sequence is TGTGCCATCAGAACGGATGGGGGGGGCGAGCAGTACTTC.

J is TRBJ2-7 and V is TRBV7-2, with a possible D match to TRBD1 (6 bases). CDR1 is SGHTA and CDR2 is FQGNSA in the germline V gene. The CDR3 runs 14 residues. V was pared by 1 base and J by 4 bases, with 11 bases between. This CDR3 reads CASSLVAGEYEQYF. The CDR3 DNA reads as TGTGCCAGCAGCTTAGTCGCAGGGGAGTACGAGCAGTACTTC.

This clonotype was counted many times. The chain is built from TRBV11-2 and TRBJ2-1; 15 bases map to TRBD2. CDR1 is SGHAT, CDR2 FQNNGV, per germline. The CDR3 is 23 residues long. Trimming removed 1 base from V and 0 bases from J; junction bases left unmatched: 16. CDR3 bases: TGTGCCAGCAGCTTAGGGACTAGCGGGAGGGCCGGGAGTTTTTTAGGCTCCTACAATGAGCAGTTCTTC. Translation gives CASSLGTSGRAGSFLGSYNEQFF.

The genes are TRBV5-1 and TRBJ2-5, with 7 bases aligning to TRBD2. CDR3 length: 14 amino acids. In germline, CDR1 is SGHRS, CDR2 YFSETQ. Trimming took 5 bases from V and 5 from J; bases not matched to a gene: 9. The CDR3 loop is CASRPGLQRETQYF. In nucleotides, the CDR3 is TGCGCCAGCAGACCGGGACTACAGAGGGAGACCCAGTACTTC. The variable domain in full, with the rest retrieved from reference TRBV5-1 and TRBJ2-5, is KAGVTQTPRYLIKTRGQQVTLSCSPISGHRSVSWYQQTPGQGLQFLFEYFSETQRNKGNFPGRFSGRQFSNSRSEMNVSTLELGDSALYLCASRPGLQRETQYFGPGTRLLVL.

This chain links TRBV30 with TRBJ2-7, with 13 positions matching TRBD2. Germline V CDR1 and CDR2: GTSNPN, SVGIG (reference sequence). After removal of 0 bases from V and 4 bases from J, the junction contained 9 bases not matched to a gene. The CDR3 has 17 amino acids. The CDR3 here is CAWSVPRTSGSGYEQYF. CDR3 nucleotide sequence: TGTGCCTGGAGTGTACCAAGGACTAGCGGGAGCGGGTACGAGCAGTACTTC. Based on the CDR3 plus reference TRBV30 and TRBJ2-7, the full variable domain is SQTIHQWPATLVQPVGSPLSLECTVEGTSNPNLYWYRQAAGRGLQLLFYSVGIGQISSEVPQNLSASRPQDRQFILSSKKLLLSDSGFYLCAWSVPRTSGSGYEQYFGPGTRLTVT.

This chain uses TRBV20-1 with TRBJ1-2, with a weak D call TRBD1 (6 bases). Between the trimmed V and J ends, which lost 3 bases and 4 bases, there was a span of 24 bases. Germline V gene lookup returns CDR1 DFQATT and CDR2 SNEGSKA (reference sequence). The length of the CDR3 is 17 residues. CDR3 nucleotide sequence: TGCAGTGCTAGGACGCCTCAACGGCGGGGGCGACGCTATGGCTACACCTTC. As protein: CSARTPQRRGRRYGYTF.

This clonotype was seen only a few times. J is TRBJ2-1 and V is TRBV7-2; D gene uncertain. With 1 base removed from V and 9 bases from J, the gap between germline ends came to 10 bases. Germline values: CDR1 SGHTA, CDR2 FQGNSA. The CDR3 runs to 13 residues. CDR3 region: CASSLESAREQFF. The CDR3 DNA reads TGTGCCAGCAGCTTAGAATCGGCTCGTGAGCAGTTCTTC.

This clonotype was detected ten times or more. The V gene is TRBV4-1, the J gene TRBJ2-7; D might be TRBD2 (5 bases). Trimming removed 0 bases at V and 2 bases at J, with 11 bases between. The CDR3 extends over 15 amino acids. Germline CDR1 MGHRA, CDR2 YSYEKL. DNA of the CDR3: TGCGCCAGCAGCCAAGAGTTAAGCGGTCCCTACGAGCAGTACTTC. It yields the protein CASSQELSGPYEQYF.

This clonotype was seen only a few times. The chain couples TRBV6-5 to TRBJ2-7, with 10 bases that match TRBD1. The V gene end was trimmed by 1 base and the J gene end by 3 bases; junction bases not matched to a gene: 6. Germline CDR1 and CDR2: MNHEY and SVGAGI. The CDR3 runs to 16 residues. The chain's CDR3 is CASSYYKGTGVYEQYF. CDR3 bases: TGTGCCAGCAGTTACTATAAAGGGACAGGGGTCTACGAGCAGTACTTC.

The chain recombines TRBV7-2 with TRBJ2-1, with 11 bases aligning to TRBD2. Per the germline V gene, CDR1 is SGHTA and CDR2 is FQGNSA. Trimming cost V 1 base and J 4 bases; bases outside gene matches: 6. This CDR3 contains 17 residues. The CDR3 reads CASSLELASGRYNEQFF. The CDR3, as DNA: TGTGCCAGCAGCTTAGAGTTGGCTAGCGGGAGGTACAATGAGCAGTTCTTC.

This clonotype was observed a few times. The chain is built from TRBV10-3 and TRBJ2-3, with unresolved D. The germline V and J ends were trimmed by 2 bases and 0 bases, with 12 bases remaining between them. There are 16 residues in the CDR3. Germline V gene data show CDR1 as ENHRY and CDR2 as SYGVKD. This CDR3 is CAISEGPNASTDTQYF. CDR3 nucleotide sequence: TGTGCCATCAGTGAGGGCCCCAATGCTAGCACAGATACGCAGTATTTT.

Of note for this clonotype: One end of the junction is discordant with germline, which a read error may explain. The J gene is TRBJ2-3, the V gene TRBV20-1, with 11 bases that match TRBD2. Per the germline V gene, CDR1 is DFQATT and CDR2 is SNEGSKA (reference sequence). The CDR3 consists of 17 residues. The CDR3 DNA reads as TGCAGTGCTAGAGCCTCCCTAGCGGGAGGTGGCACAGATATGCAGTATTTT. It encodes CSARASLAGGGTDMQYF.

The V gene is TRBV5-1, the J gene TRBJ2-7; 9 positions agree with TRBD1. The CDR3 spans 15 residues. From germline, CDR1 is SGHRS and CDR2 YFSETQ. The V gene end was trimmed by 3 bases and the J gene end by 2 bases; junction bases not matched to a gene: 6. The CDR3 is CASSSGTGNPYEQYF. Here the CDR3 DNA reads TGCGCCAGCAGCTCCGGGACAGGGAACCCCTACGAGCAGTACTTC.

The rearrangement uses TRBV5-1 and TRBJ2-5, with 11 bases matching TRBD2. The germline CDR1 and CDR2 sequences are SGHRS and YFSETQ. The CDR3 contains 15 residues. Losses at the gene ends were 4 bases for V and 3 bases for J; bases not matched to a gene: 5. DNA for the CDR3: TGCGCCAGCAGCGCCGGGACTAGCGGAGAAGAGACCCAGTACTTC. Translation gives CASSAGTSGEETQYF.

This clonotype was counted only a few times. The V gene is TRBV20-1, the J gene TRBJ2-5; 11 nucleotides match TRBD2. The germline V gene encodes CDR1 DFQATT and CDR2 SNEGSKA (reference sequence). CDR3 length: 17 amino acids. Losses at the gene ends were 6 bases for V and 5 bases for J; bases not matched to a gene: 17. CDR3 protein: CSAPRGPLAGGWETQYF. Written as DNA, the CDR3 is TGCAGTGCCCCGAGAGGTCCCCTAGCGGGAGGTTGGGAGACCCAGTACTTC.